This T cell receptor (beta chain) is drawn from a study of PD-1 blockade in classical Hodgkin lymphoma. Study in general: Patients in the cohort were put on intravenous nivolumab, 3 mg/kg every 2 weeks. Findings and limits, study-wide: Lower baseline TCR diversity was reported for newly diagnosed patients than for healthy donors. CD4+ TCR diversity, unlike CD8+, rose significantly by C4D1. Excluded were patients who started nivolumab under 1 year after ASCT, a group that had lower diversity.

TCRdb's copy holds only in-frame clones and misses some; the assay was immunoSEQ multiplex PCR. The repertoire holds 50,000 to 75,000 clones, with 85% to 90% as singletons. V shed 3 bases and J shed 2 bases, with 8 bases lying between them. This CDR3 has 13 residues. CDR1 is SGHDN, CDR2 FVKESK, per germline. As regards this clone: Antigen: not known.

Exposure to brentuximab vedotin varied, and each patient had relapsed following autologous stem cell transplantation. This receptor was identified in a human donor with classical Hodgkin lymphoma. The J gene is TRBJ2-7, the V gene TRBV14, with D unclear. Sequencing used peripheral blood mononuclear cells (PBMCs), obtained at baseline. In DNA, the CDR3 is TGTGCCAGCAGCCACAGCCCGGCCTACGAGCAGTACTTC. Translating it yields CASSHSPAYEQYF.